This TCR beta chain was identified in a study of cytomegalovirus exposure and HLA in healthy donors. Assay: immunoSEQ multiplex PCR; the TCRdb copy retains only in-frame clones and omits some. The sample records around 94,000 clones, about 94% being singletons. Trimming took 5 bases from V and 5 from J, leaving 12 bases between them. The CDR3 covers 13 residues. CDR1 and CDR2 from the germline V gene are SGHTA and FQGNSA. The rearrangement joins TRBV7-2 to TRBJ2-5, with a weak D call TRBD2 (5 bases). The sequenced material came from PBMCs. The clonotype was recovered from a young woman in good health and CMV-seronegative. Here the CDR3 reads CASSVTTKETQYF. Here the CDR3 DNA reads TGTGCCAGCAGCGTGACTACTAAGGAGACCCAGTACTTC. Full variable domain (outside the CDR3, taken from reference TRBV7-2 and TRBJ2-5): GAGVSQSPSNKVTEKGKDVELRCDPISGHTALYWYRQSLGQGLEFLIYFQGNSAPDKSGLPSDRFSAERTGGSVSTLTIQRTQQEDSAVYLCASSVTTKETQYFGPGTRLLVL.